A single sample is the source of the 5 T cell receptor beta chains below, sequenced in a study of glioma-infiltrating T cells after dendritic cell vaccination. Only in-frame clones appear in the TCRdb table, and some are missing; sequencing was by immunoSEQ multiplex PCR. The repertoire holds 90,000 to 95,000 clones, with 80% to 90% as singletons. Time point indicated: after dendritic cell vaccination, including at tumor progression/relapse. The sequenced sample was blood, obtained after dendritic cell vaccination. Receptors were obtained from a human donor with glioblastoma.

The chain is built from TRBV5-1 and TRBJ2-1, with no clear D. The CDR3 runs to 13 residues. V shed 0 bases and J shed 5 bases, with 6 bases lying between them. Germline V gene sequence: CDR1 SGHRS, CDR2 YFSETQ. The chain's CDR3 is CASSLDEDNEQFF. The CDR3 DNA is TGCGCCAGCAGCTTGGATGAGGACAATGAGCAGTTCTTC.

The chain is built from TRBV2 and TRBJ1-5, with 9 bases lining up with TRBD1. V dropped 6 bases and J dropped 2; count of bases not matched to a gene: 5. CDR1 is SNHLY and CDR2 is FYNNEI in the germline V gene. There are 15 residues in the CDR3. CDR3 sequence: CASSTTGGGNQPQHF. The CDR3 region has the DNA TGTGCCAGCAGCACTACAGGGGGCGGCAATCAGCCCCAGCATTTT.

J is TRBJ1-4 and V is TRBV6-1; D possibly corresponds to TRBD1 (6 bases). The germline V gene has CDR1 MNHNS and CDR2 SASEGT. The CDR3 has 15 residues. Trimming took off 2 bases at V and 1 base at J, with 8 bases between the two ends. For the CDR3, the DNA is TGTGCCAGCAGTGAAATAGGGGGAACTAATGAAAAACTGTTTTTT. The encoded protein is CASSEIGGTNEKLFF.

This chain joins TRBV18 and TRBJ1-1, with 10 positions matching TRBD1. The trim removed 1 base at V and 0 bases at J, leaving 2 bases unmatched. The CDR3 consists of 16 residues. Germline CDR1 reads KGHSH; CDR2 reads LQKENI. CDR3 coding DNA: TGTGCCAGCTCACCACGGACAGGGGGGTTGAACACTGAAGCTTTCTTT. It specifies CASSPRTGGLNTEAFF.

The chain joins TRBV6-5 to TRBJ1-1; unclear D gene. CDR1 is MNHEY, CDR2 SVGAGI, per germline. V was pared by 0 bases and J by 10 bases, with 15 bases between. This CDR3 comprises 14 residues. The CDR3 loop reads CASSYSGAARSAFF. The CDR3 coding sequence is TGTGCCAGCAGTTACTCCGGCGCTGCGAGGTCAGCTTTCTTT.